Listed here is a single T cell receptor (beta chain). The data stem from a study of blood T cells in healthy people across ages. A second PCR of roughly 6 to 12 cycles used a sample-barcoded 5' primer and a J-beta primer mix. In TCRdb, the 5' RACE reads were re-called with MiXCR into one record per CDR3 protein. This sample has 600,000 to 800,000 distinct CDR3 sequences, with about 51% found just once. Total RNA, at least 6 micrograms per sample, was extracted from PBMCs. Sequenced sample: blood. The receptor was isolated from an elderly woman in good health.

CDR3 region: CASSPSLAGQETQYF. DNA of the CDR3: TGTGCCAGCAGTCCCTCACTAGCGGGGCAAGAGACCCAGTACTTC. V and J are TRBV28 and TRBJ2-5; TRBD2 matches 10 bases. In germline, CDR1 is MDHEN, CDR2 SYDVKM. With 5 bases clipped from V and 2 bases from J, the junction kept 5 bases outside the gene matches. The CDR3 covers 15 residues.